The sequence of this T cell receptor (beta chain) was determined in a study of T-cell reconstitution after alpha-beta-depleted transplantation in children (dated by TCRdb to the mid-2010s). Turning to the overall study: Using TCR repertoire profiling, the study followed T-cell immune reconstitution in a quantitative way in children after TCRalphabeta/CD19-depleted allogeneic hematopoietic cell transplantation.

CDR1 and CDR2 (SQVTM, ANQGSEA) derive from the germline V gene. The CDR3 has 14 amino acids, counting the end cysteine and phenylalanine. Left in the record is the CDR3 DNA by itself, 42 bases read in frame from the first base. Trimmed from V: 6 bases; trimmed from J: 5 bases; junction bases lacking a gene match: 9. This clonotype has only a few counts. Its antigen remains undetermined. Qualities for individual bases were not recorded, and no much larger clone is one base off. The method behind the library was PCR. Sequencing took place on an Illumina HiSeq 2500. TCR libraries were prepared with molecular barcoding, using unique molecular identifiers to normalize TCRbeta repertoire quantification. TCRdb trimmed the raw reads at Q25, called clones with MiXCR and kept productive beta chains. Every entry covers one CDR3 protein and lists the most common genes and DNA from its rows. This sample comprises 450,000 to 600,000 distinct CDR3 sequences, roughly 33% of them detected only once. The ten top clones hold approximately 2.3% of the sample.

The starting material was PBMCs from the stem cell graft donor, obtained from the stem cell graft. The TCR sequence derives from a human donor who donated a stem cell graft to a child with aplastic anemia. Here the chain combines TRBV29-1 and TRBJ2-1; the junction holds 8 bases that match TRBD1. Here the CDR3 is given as CSVPQGGKNNEQFF. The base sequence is TGCAGCGTACCACAGGGGGGAAAGAACAATGAGCAGTTCTTC.